Sequencing of this TCR beta chain was carried out in a study of shared clonotypes between healthy human individuals. This clone has a single count. The CDR3 is 14 residues long. Trimming took off 0 bases at V and 5 bases at J, with 13 bases between the two ends. Germline CDR1 and CDR2: GTSNPN and SVGIG (reference sequence). Here immunoSEQ multiplex PCR was the method, and the copy in TCRdb shows in-frame clones only, minus some. The sample has about 980,000 clones, about 80% seen once; the top ten hold roughly 1.5%. The clonotype was recovered from a man younger than 35 in good health. Sequencing input: memory CD4+ T cells sorted from blood. Subset meaning: CD45RA-negative fraction. V is TRBV30 and J is TRBJ1-2; no firm D call. CDR3 nucleotide sequence: TGTGCCTGGAGTGTACGACTTACTTCTTATGGCTACACCTTC. Residues: CAWSVRLTSYGYTF.